This T cell receptor beta chain originates from a study of blood T cell repertoires in COVID-19 (TCRdb year 2020). The study in broad terms: Samples covering the acute and convalescent phases of COVID-19 were provided by collaborators in the United States, Italy and Spain. A freely available public database, intended as a resource for researchers studying the immune response to SARS-CoV-2, is where the repertoires were released. The samples were drawn from the first 160 participants of the ongoing ImmuneRACE study and from 950 to 1,500 subjects provided by 6 global collaborators. The prospective study material was composed of cDNA or gDNA derived from T cells, B-cell-depleted T cells, or PBMCs. The dataset comprised deeply sampled blood TCRbeta repertoires from subjects exposed to, actively infected with, or recovered from COVID-19. Sample metadata almost always included a de-identified subject ID, COVID-19 status, age in years and sex. Where available, HLA class I and class II types were taken from metadata supplied by the sample provider and were not determined by assay-based typing.

The immunoSEQ Assay, a bias-controlled multiplex PCR, was used to amplify TCRbeta CDR3 regions from genomic DNA. On the study's bioinformatics: The number of nucleated cells in each sample was estimated from the amplification of reference gene primers within the assay. Sequence reads were collapsed and filtered to measure the absolute abundance of every unique TCRbeta CDR3 rearrangement. For each sample, productive Simpson clonality was calculated as the square root of Simpson's diversity index across productive rearrangements. TCRdb obtained this table from immuneACCESS and retained in-frame rearrangements with V and J assigned. These tables miss some clones; where compared with another copy, unresolved V genes account for less than half of the shortfall, and the remainder is unexplained. From that table come the V and J calls and clone size; the DNA was used to work out D and trimming. For this sample the table gives 220,000 or so clones, of which about 83% were detected only once. Together, the top ten hold less than 7% of the sample.

Participants in the prospective study were aged 18 to 89 years, lived in 24 United States geographic areas, and enrolled through a virtual design. In the prospective study, cohorts were assigned on the basis of participant-reported clinical history obtained from a screening survey and a study questionnaire. Recovered participants in ImmuneRACE Cohort 3 were defined as having two consecutive negative NP/OP PCR tests, clearance from a healthcare professional, or resolution of symptoms. In the prospective study, mobile phlebotomists collected whole blood, serum and a nasopharyngeal or oropharyngeal swab from each participant. Participants in the prospective study had the option to provide additional blood draws and questionnaires over a roughly 2-month period. Blood samples from the prospective study were shipped frozen or at room temperature prior to DNA extraction. Overall study outcomes, separate from this receptor: How much clinical and demographic metadata was included differed by source and by participant, and the metadata was provided uncurated.

At the junction V is shortened by 1 base and J by 7 bases; bases outside the gene matches: 7. The germline V gene provides CDR1 SGHRS and CDR2 YFSETQ. The CDR3 covers 15 residues, taking in both the cysteine and the phenylalanine. The retained sequence is limited to the CDR3, 45 bases, with the frame set at the first base. As regards this clone: Its antigen target is currently unknown. Base qualities are not provided; no much larger clone lies one nucleotide away.

This TCR derives from a woman aged 40-49 years who had recovered from COVID-19. Sequenced: PBMCs or T cells enriched from blood (not recorded which). The V gene is TRBV5-1 and the J gene is TRBJ1-4, with 7 bases matching TRBD1. The CDR3 in this case is CASSLTDRWSEKLFF. At the DNA level, the sequence is TGCGCCAGCAGCTTGACGGACAGGTGGAGTGAAAAACTGTTTTTT.